The 15 T cell receptor beta chains in this list originate from one sample, sequenced in a study of T cells in women clearing cervical HPV infection. The method was immunoSEQ multiplex PCR; TCRdb's version includes in-frame clones alone and lacks a portion of them. Listed are 25,000 to 35,000 clones; 2.5% to 3.5% falls within the top ten. Sequenced material: blood buffy coat. The receptor source for this set is a woman between 18 and 70 years old with a cervical HPV16 infection that either progressed to CIN3+ or cleared (not recorded which).

Comments on this clone: The read ends 3 residues early relative to the CDR3; the germline J gene fills the gap. J is TRBJ1-1 and V is TRBV30, with D uncertain. This CDR3 is 13 amino acids long. The germline V and J ends were trimmed by 2 bases and 1 base, with 8 bases remaining between them. The germline CDR1 and CDR2 sequences are GTSNPN and SVGIG (reference sequence). The CDR3 sequence is CAWSPGRNTEAFF. Incomplete CDR3 DNA: TGTGCCTGGAGTCCGGGTCGGAACACTGAA.

Concerning this clone: The read gets to within 3 residues of the CDR3 end, and the germline J gene fills in the rest. V usage is TRBV6-1 and J usage is TRBJ2-5; D might be TRBD1 (6 bases). Trimming stripped 2 bases from V and 4 bases from J, with 11 bases between. The CDR3 is 14 amino acids. CDR1 is MNHNS and CDR2 is SASEGT in the germline V gene. CDR3 loop: CASSEQGWGETQYF. CDR3 DNA (partial): TGTGCCAGCAGTGAACAGGGGTGGGGAGAGACC.

About this clone itself: The read terminates 3 residues ahead of where the CDR3 ends, so the germline J gene completes it. The chain links TRBV7-1 to TRBJ2-3, with TRBD2 matching over 15 bases. TRBV7-1 falls under the ORF class, with uncertain function. J lost 0 bases, V lost 3 bases, and 10 bases had no gene match. The CDR3 has 20 amino acids. CDR3 amino acids: CASSSPQRTSGRASTDTQYF. CDR3 bases read: TGTGCCAGCAGCTCCCCGCAACGGACTAGCGGGAGGGCCAGCACAGATACG.

About this clone itself: The read terminates 3 residues before the CDR3 end, so the remaining end is supplied by the germline J gene. The chain links TRBV7-9 to TRBJ2-3; D gene unclear. CDR1 is SEHNR, CDR2 FQNEAQ, per germline (reference sequence). This CDR3 comprises 12 residues. The ends were cut back, 0 bases at V and 6 bases at J, with 4 bases in the middle. CDR3 DNA, as far as it was read: TGTGCCAGCAGCTTAGCGCGGGATACG. It specifies CASSLARDT. The CDR3 as a whole reads CASSLARDTQYF.

A note on this clone: The read comes to an end 3 residues before the CDR3 does, leaving the germline J gene to fill in the end. V usage is TRBV29-1 and J usage is TRBJ2-1, with 9 bases fitting TRBD2. Germline lookup yields CDR1 SQVTM and CDR2 ANQGSEA. V lost 6 bases and J lost 2; bases outside the gene matches: 2. This CDR3 has 13 amino acids. CDR3 DNA, as far as it was read: TGCAGCGTCGGCGGGAGGGCCTACAATGAG. Translation: CSVGGRAYNE. The full CDR3 sequence reads CSVGGRAYNEQFF.

A remark on this clone: The read ends 3 residues before the CDR3 terminus; that terminus is restored from the germline J gene. The rearrangement links TRBV20-1 to TRBJ1-1; D gene uncertain. CDR3 size: 12 residues. Trimming shortened V by 6 bases and J by 1 base, and 9 bases separated the two germline ends. Germline lookup yields CDR1 DFQATT and CDR2 SNEGSKA (reference sequence). The CDR3: CSAPDTNTEAFF. CDR3 DNA, as far as it was read: TGCAGTGCCCCAGACACGAACACTGAA.

This clone is medium-sized by frequency. Read data end 3 residues before the CDR3 end; the end is taken from the germline J gene. Other DNA sequences in this specimen translate into the identical CDR3. This chain links TRBV7-6 with TRBJ2-6; possible D gene TRBD1, 7 bases. Germline V gene lookup returns CDR1 SGHVS and CDR2 FNYEAQ. There are 16 residues in the CDR3. The V gene lost 1 base and the J gene lost 4 bases, with 11 bases spanning the gap. The CDR3 spells CASSLGGTAGANVLTF. CDR3 bases read: TGTGCCAGCAGCTTAGGCGGGACAGCCGGGGCCAACGTC.

Of note for this clone: The read falls 3 residues short of the CDR3 end, and the missing part is taken from the germline J gene. This chain connects TRBV23-1 to TRBJ2-5; 7 nucleotides align to TRBD2. TRBV23-1 is marked as an open reading frame, function uncertain. V dropped 3 bases and J dropped 3; count of bases not matched to a gene: 13. This CDR3 is built from 17 residues. The DNA read from the CDR3 is TGCGCCAGCAGTCAGCCTCCCGGAGCGGGGATAAAAGAGACC. This encodes CASSQPPGAGIKET. The whole CDR3 protein is CASSQPPGAGIKETQYF.

About this clone: The read finishes 3 residues shy of the CDR3 end, and the germline J gene is used to complete it. The genes are TRBV5-4 and TRBJ1-1; 10 nucleotides line up with TRBD1. V dropped 4 bases and J dropped 3; count of bases not matched to a gene: 3. CDR1 SGHNT and CDR2 YYREEE come from the germline V gene (reference sequence). The CDR3 consists of 14 residues. The sequenced part of the CDR3 DNA is TGTGCCAGCAGCGCCGGACAGGGGGACACTGAA. It translates to CASSAGQGDTE. The entire CDR3 sequence reads CASSAGQGDTEAFF.

As regards this clone: The sequenced fragment ends 3 residues before the CDR3 boundary, so the rest is inferred from the germline J gene. The V and J genes are TRBV7-2 and TRBJ2-2; D possibly corresponds to TRBD2 (6 bases). The germline V and J ends were trimmed by 5 bases and 4 bases, with 14 bases remaining between them. Germline assignment: CDR1 SGHTA and CDR2 FQGNSA. This CDR3 is 15 amino acids long. The CDR3 bases that were read are TGTGCCAGCAGCCCCTCGGGACTGAGCACCGGGGAG. This translates into CASSPSGLSTGE. The whole CDR3 protein reads CASSPSGLSTGELFF.

As for this clone: The CDR3 end is not reached by the read, which stops 3 residues before it; the germline J gene fills it in. The chain carries TRBV20-1 and TRBJ2-3; the D gene is possibly TRBD1 (5 bases). The CDR3 length is 13 residues. CDR1 and CDR2 from the germline V gene are DFQATT and SNEGSKA (reference sequence). The CDR3 region is CSARGLSGNTQYF. Incomplete CDR3 DNA: TGCAGTGCTAGAGGCCTTTCAGGGAACACG.

As concerns this clone: Sequencing ends 3 residues short of the CDR3 end; the germline J gene provides the rest. The J gene is TRBJ1-1, the V gene TRBV7-9; perhaps TRBD1 as D (5 bases). The V gene lost 5 bases and the J gene lost 4 bases, with 14 bases spanning the gap. Germline CDR1 is SEHNR and CDR2 is FQNEAQ (reference sequence). This CDR3 is 14 amino acids long. The CDR3 DNA, read in part, is TGTGCCAGCAGCCTAGATGCAGGGTTCACTGAA. Protein: CASSLDAGFTE. The entire CDR3 protein reads CASSLDAGFTEAFF.

To note about this clone: The read is 3 residues too short to cover the CDR3 end, so that end is filled in from the germline J gene. The chain has TRBV30 and TRBJ2-2; 7 nucleotides line up with TRBD2. There are 17 residues in the CDR3. Unmatched junction bases numbered 14, after V lost 0 bases and J lost 7 bases. Germline assignment: CDR1 GTSNPN and CDR2 SVGIG (reference sequence). CDR3 DNA (partial): TGTGCCTGGAGTGTACAATGGCCAGCGGGATCGATCGGGGAG. It translates to CAWSVQWPAGSIGE. The complete CDR3 reads CAWSVQWPAGSIGELFF.

Concerning this clone itself: The sequenced fragment ends 3 residues before the CDR3 boundary, so the rest is inferred from the germline J gene. This chain uses TRBV27 with TRBJ2-1; 11 bases agree with TRBD2. Per germline, CDR1 MNHEY and CDR2 SMNVEV (reference sequence). Germline trimming cut 5 bases from V and 4 bases from J; bases unmatched to any gene: 1. This CDR3 spans 14 amino acids. The covered CDR3 bases are TGTGCCAGCAGTAGGACTAGCGGGTACAATGAG. It translates to CASSRTSGYNE. From start to end, the CDR3 is CASSRTSGYNEQFF.

The part of the CDR3 DNA that was read is TGTGCCTGGCTGCCAGGGGCCTGGGAG. It translates to CAWLPGAWE. Given in full, the CDR3 is CAWLPGAWEAFF. This chain uses TRBV30 with TRBJ1-1, with D maybe TRBD1 (6 bases). With the read ending 3 residues before the CDR3 end, the germline J gene is used to fill in that end. Germline V lookup: CDR1 GTSNPN, CDR2 SVGIG (reference sequence). The CDR3 has 12 amino acids.